These 3 T cell receptor beta chains originate from one sample sequenced in a study of blood T cell repertoires in COVID-19. The repertoire was sequenced with immunoSEQ multiplex PCR; TCRdb's copy has only in-frame clones and lacks some. This table has about 200,000 clones, 82% appearing once. The sequenced sample was peripheral blood. Receptors originate from a woman of 80 years or more with COVID-19, enrolled during active disease.

This clone has a single count. The J gene is TRBJ2-7, the V gene TRBV27; no definite D call. This CDR3 has 13 residues. Between the trimmed V and J ends, which lost 1 base and 0 bases, there was a span of 4 bases. Germline CDR1 is MNHEY and CDR2 is SMNVEV (reference sequence). CDR3 coding DNA: TGTGCCAGCAGTTTATATAACTCCTACGAGCAGTACTTC. Translated: CASSLYNSYEQYF.

The chain recombines TRBV7-6 with TRBJ1-4; 9 nucleotides agree with TRBD1. CDR3 length: 17 amino acids. Germline V gene data show CDR1 as SGHVS and CDR2 as FNYEAQ. Trimming at V came to 4 bases and at J to 5 bases, leaving 11 bases not matched to a gene. The CDR3 sequence is CASSSGQGTSPNEKLFF. CDR3 bases: TGTGCCAGCAGCTCGGGACAGGGAACCTCACCCAATGAAAAACTGTTTTTT.

This clone was seen once. This rearrangement joins TRBV28 to TRBJ1-2; a weak D match, TRBD1 (6 bases). The CDR3 runs 13 residues. Germline loops: CDR1 MDHEN, CDR2 SYDVKM. V was pared by 5 bases and J by 4 bases, with 11 bases between. The CDR3 bases are TGTGCCAGCAGTCCTACAGGGACCTATGGCTACACCTTC. Amino acid sequence: CASSPTGTYGYTF.